Listed below are T cell receptor beta chains from one sample, sequenced in a study of regulatory T cells in long-lasting Graves disease. Using its own MiXCR run on the multiplex PCR reads, TCRdb lists one record per CDR3 protein. This sample has about 400,000 distinct CDR3 sequences, with around 15% found just once. This specimen was peripheral blood mononuclear cells (PBMCs), taken at new diagnosis, from a patient treated with antithyroid drugs. All receptors come from a female donor with Graves disease. The CDR3 runs from the conserved cysteine through the conserved F or W. A D gene is named only where the DNA matches it firmly. Rows may omit the clone size; those that give it use once, few, many or a size class.

J gene: TRBJ2-5; V gene: TRBV6-1; clone size: many; D gene: TRBD1; CDR3 protein: CASSPGTGEETQYF; CDR3 DNA: TGTGCCAGCAGTCCCGGGACAGGGGAAGAGACCCAGTACTTC
J gene: TRBJ2-2; V gene: TRBV6-5; clone size: few; D gene: .; CDR3 protein: CASSYSRGENTGELFF; CDR3 DNA: TGTGCCAGCAGTTACTCGCGCGGAGAAAACACCGGGGAGCTGTTTTTT
J gene: TRBJ2-3; V gene: TRBV10-3; clone size: many; D gene: .; CDR3 protein: CAINDPGGEGTDTQYF; CDR3 DNA: TGTGCCATCAACGACCCCGGAGGGGAGGGCACAGATACGCAGTATTTT
J gene: TRBJ2-3; V gene: TRBV27; clone size: many; D gene: TRBD2; CDR3 protein: CASNAGGIITDTQYF; CDR3 DNA: TGTGCCAGCAATGCGGGAGGGATAATCACAGATACGCAGTATTTT
J gene: TRBJ2-5; V gene: TRBV28; clone size: .; D gene: .; CDR3 protein: CASREGLEETQYF; CDR3 DNA: TGTGCCAGCAGAGAAGGGTTAGAGGAGACCCAGTACTTC
J gene: TRBJ1-4; V gene: TRBV12-3/TRBV12-4; clone size: many; D gene: .; CDR3 protein: CASSLEGYREKLFF; CDR3 DNA: TGTGCCAGCAGTTTAGAGGGGTATCGAGAAAAACTGTTTTTT
J gene: TRBJ1-2; V gene: TRBV20-1; clone size: many; D gene: TRBD1; CDR3 protein: CSARGSSGTGADYGYTF; CDR3 DNA: TGCAGTGCTAGAGGTTCCTCCGGGACAGGGGCGGACTATGGCTACACCTTC
J gene: TRBJ2-7; V gene: TRBV7-9; clone size: .; D gene: .; CDR3 protein: CASSPWGEQYF; CDR3 DNA: TGTGCCAGCAGCCCGTGGGGGGAGCAGTACTTC
J gene: TRBJ2-7; V gene: TRBV6-1; clone size: many; D gene: TRBD1; CDR3 protein: CASKSPPGQGPAYEQYF; CDR3 DNA: TGTGCCAGCAAGTCCCCCCCGGGACAGGGTCCAGCCTACGAGCAGTACTTC
J gene: TRBJ1-2; V gene: TRBV7-2; clone size: many; D gene: TRBD1; CDR3 protein: CASSPVTGGGYTF; CDR3 DNA: TGTGCCAGCAGCCCAGTCACAGGGGGTGGCTACACCTTC
J gene: TRBJ2-4; V gene: TRBV24-1; clone size: .; D gene: .; CDR3 protein: CATSDENEKHRGLEKGIQYF; CDR3 DNA: TGTGCCACCAGTGATGAAAACGAAAAGCATAGGGGCTTGGAAAAAGGGATTCAGTACTTC
J gene: TRBJ1-1; V gene: TRBV28; clone size: .; D gene: TRBD1; CDR3 protein: CASRPTGGAREAFF; CDR3 DNA: TGTGCCAGCAGACCAACAGGGGGCGCACGGGAAGCTTTCTTT
J gene: TRBJ1-1; V gene: TRBV11-2; clone size: many; D gene: .; CDR3 protein: CASSLDVLRAEAFF; CDR3 DNA: TGTGCCAGCAGCTTAGACGTATTGAGAGCTGAAGCTTTCTTT
J gene: TRBJ1-2; V gene: TRBV7-9; clone size: few; D gene: .; CDR3 protein: CASSGDGSYYGYTF; CDR3 DNA: TGTGCCAGCAGCGGGGACGGATCGTACTATGGCTACACCTTC
J gene: TRBJ2-7; V gene: TRBV6-1; clone size: few; D gene: TRBD1; CDR3 protein: CASREYRGDSYEQYF; CDR3 DNA: TGTGCCAGCAGAGAGTACAGGGGGGACTCCTACGAGCAGTACTTC
J gene: TRBJ1-3; V gene: TRBV29-1; clone size: .; D gene: .; CDR3 protein: CSVGGQGRDTIYF; CDR3 DNA: TGCAGCGTTGGTGGTCAGGGGAGAGACACCATATATTTT
J gene: TRBJ2-7; V gene: TRBV30; clone size: few; D gene: TRBD1; CDR3 protein: CARTMDRGQGEQYF; CDR3 DNA: TGTGCCCGGACTATGGACAGGGGGCAGGGCGAGCAGTACTTC
J gene: TRBJ1-2; V gene: TRBV7-9; clone size: .; D gene: .; CDR3 protein: CASSSLSGDSFYGYTF; CDR3 DNA: TGTGCCAGCAGCTCCTTGTCAGGGGACTCCTTCTATGGCTACACCTTC
J gene: TRBJ2-3; V gene: TRBV5-1; clone size: once; D gene: TRBD2; CDR3 protein: CASSLQPPGTSGSTDTQYF; CDR3 DNA: TGCGCCAGCAGCTTACAACCCCCGGGGACTAGCGGGAGCACAGATACGCAGTATTTT
J gene: TRBJ1-1; V gene: TRBV12-3/TRBV12-4; clone size: many; D gene: .; CDR3 protein: CASSSPSLNTEAFF; CDR3 DNA: TGTGCCAGCAGTTCCCCGTCCTTAAACACTGAAGCTTTCTTT
J gene: TRBJ2-1; V gene: TRBV7-3; clone size: many; D gene: TRBD2; CDR3 protein: CASSMTSADEQFF; CDR3 DNA: TGTGCCAGCAGCATGACTAGCGCGGATGAGCAGTTCTTC
J gene: TRBJ2-7; V gene: TRBV5-1; clone size: many; D gene: TRBD1; CDR3 protein: CASSLDGQGASYEQYF; CDR3 DNA: TGCGCCAGCAGCTTAGACGGACAGGGGGCTTCCTACGAGCAGTACTTC
J gene: TRBJ2-5; V gene: TRBV28; clone size: many; D gene: TRBD2; CDR3 protein: CASAGTSGSQETQYF; CDR3 DNA: TGTGCCAGCGCCGGTACTAGCGGGAGCCAAGAGACCCAGTACTTC
J gene: TRBJ1-2; V gene: TRBV2; clone size: .; D gene: .; CDR3 protein: CASSASGDGYTF; CDR3 DNA: TGTGCCAGCAGTGCCTCCGGGGATGGCTACACCTTC
J gene: TRBJ1-1; V gene: TRBV4-3; clone size: many; D gene: TRBD1; CDR3 protein: CASSQRTGQHTEAFF; CDR3 DNA: TGCGCCAGCAGCCAACGGACAGGTCAGCACACTGAAGCTTTCTTT
J gene: TRBJ2-2; V gene: TRBV9; clone size: .; D gene: .; CDR3 protein: CASSVHTGELFF; CDR3 DNA: TGTGCCAGCAGCGTACACACCGGGGAGCTGTTTTTT
J gene: TRBJ1-5; V gene: TRBV6-1; clone size: many; D gene: TRBD1; CDR3 protein: CASSSGRGEPQHF; CDR3 DNA: TGTGCCAGCAGCTCCGGCAGGGGGGAGCCCCAGCATTTT
J gene: TRBJ1-6; V gene: TRBV12-3/TRBV12-4; clone size: many; D gene: TRBD1; CDR3 protein: CASSLIHPGQGARSPLHF; CDR3 DNA: TGTGCCAGCAGTTTAATCCATCCGGGACAGGGGGCAAGGTCACCCCTCCACTTT
J gene: TRBJ2-3; V gene: TRBV4-1; clone size: many; D gene: .; CDR3 protein: CASSQDAQGSTDTQYF; CDR3 DNA: TGCGCCAGCAGCCAAGATGCCCAGGGAAGCACAGATACGCAGTATTTT
J gene: TRBJ2-1; V gene: TRBV6-1; clone size: many; D gene: TRBD2; CDR3 protein: CASPLTSGEWGFF; CDR3 DNA: TGTGCCAGCCCTCTGACTAGCGGGGAGTGGGGGTTCTTC
J gene: TRBJ2-2; V gene: TRBV9; clone size: many; D gene: .; CDR3 protein: CASSVVTGLNTGELFF; CDR3 DNA: TGTGCCAGCAGCGTAGTCACAGGACTTAACACCGGGGAGCTGTTTTTT
J gene: TRBJ2-7; V gene: TRBV7-2; clone size: many; D gene: .; CDR3 protein: CVSSLHNRGHEQYF; CDR3 DNA: TGTGTCAGCAGCTTACACAACCGAGGCCACGAGCAGTACTTC
J gene: TRBJ2-3; V gene: TRBV30; clone size: many; D gene: TRBD2; CDR3 protein: CAWSVPGGTQYF; CDR3 DNA: TGTGCCTGGAGTGTACCGGGAGGTACGCAGTATTTT
J gene: TRBJ1-1; V gene: TRBV7-9; clone size: many; D gene: .; CDR3 protein: CASSLVGAGSNTEAFF; CDR3 DNA: TGTGCCAGCAGCTTAGTGGGGGCCGGTTCGAACACTGAAGCTTTCTTT
J gene: TRBJ2-2; V gene: TRBV29-1; clone size: few; D gene: .; CDR3 protein: CSVESDRDGELFF; CDR3 DNA: TGCAGCGTTGAATCAGATAGGGACGGGGAGCTGTTTTTT
J gene: TRBJ1-4; V gene: TRBV3-1; clone size: many; D gene: TRBD1; CDR3 protein: CASSQDRGQGNEKLFF; CDR3 DNA: TGTGCCAGCAGCCAAGATCGGGGACAGGGGAATGAAAAACTGTTTTTT
J gene: TRBJ1-1; V gene: TRBV11-2; clone size: many; D gene: .; CDR3 protein: CASSSHKTPEAFF; CDR3 DNA: TGTGCCAGCAGCAGTCACAAGACCCCTGAAGCTTTCTTT
J gene: TRBJ2-1; V gene: TRBV6-2/TRBV6-3; clone size: .; D gene: .; CDR3 protein: CASQGGGRRIYNEQFF; CDR3 DNA: TGTGCCAGCCAAGGGGGGGGGAGGAGAATCTACAATGAGCAGTTCTTC
J gene: TRBJ1-3; V gene: TRBV3-1; clone size: many; D gene: .; CDR3 protein: CASSQGVDTIYF; CDR3 DNA: TGTGCCAGCAGCCAAGGGGTAGACACCATATATTTT
J gene: TRBJ1-1; V gene: TRBV7-2; clone size: many; D gene: .; CDR3 protein: CASSPTTGLAFF; CDR3 DNA: TGTGCCAGCAGCCCTACAACAGGGCTAGCTTTCTTT
J gene: TRBJ2-2; V gene: TRBV18; clone size: few; D gene: .; CDR3 protein: CASSPLEISNTGELFF; CDR3 DNA: TGTGCCAGCTCACCATTGGAGATCTCGAACACCGGGGAGCTGTTTTTT
J gene: TRBJ1-2; V gene: TRBV24-1; clone size: many; D gene: TRBD1; CDR3 protein: CATSEPGQGPYGYTF; CDR3 DNA: TGTGCCACCAGTGAACCGGGACAGGGACCTTATGGCTACACCTTC
J gene: TRBJ1-2; V gene: TRBV27; clone size: few; D gene: .; CDR3 protein: CASSSPGWGFGYTF; CDR3 DNA: TGTGCCAGCAGTTCCCCAGGGTGGGGGTTTGGCTACACCTTC
J gene: TRBJ1-2; V gene: TRBV7-9; clone size: many; D gene: .; CDR3 protein: CASSSQPGTPFYGYTF; CDR3 DNA: TGTGCCAGCAGCTCACAGCCTGGGACACCTTTCTATGGCTACACCTTC
J gene: TRBJ2-7; V gene: TRBV7-9; clone size: many; D gene: .; CDR3 protein: CASSLVVGYEQYF; CDR3 DNA: TGTGCCAGCAGCTTAGTAGTGGGTTACGAGCAGTACTTC
J gene: TRBJ2-1; V gene: TRBV7-6; clone size: many; D gene: .; CDR3 protein: CASSSISYNEQFF; CDR3 DNA: TGTGCCAGCAGCTCTATCTCCTACAATGAGCAGTTCTTC
J gene: TRBJ1-3; V gene: TRBV7-6; clone size: .; D gene: TRBD1; CDR3 protein: CASSRGQGAGNTIYF; CDR3 DNA: TGTGCCAGCAGCCGAGGACAGGGGGCTGGAAACACCATATATTTT
J gene: TRBJ1-5; V gene: TRBV6-2/TRBV6-3; clone size: .; D gene: .; CDR3 protein: CATTESGNGRKPQHF; CDR3 DNA: TGTGCCACCACCGAGTCGGGGAACGGGAGAAAGCCCCAGCATTTT
J gene: TRBJ2-3; V gene: TRBV9; clone size: .; D gene: TRBD2; CDR3 protein: CASSPRVGLAETDTQYF; CDR3 DNA: TGTGCCAGCAGCCCGAGGGTGGGACTAGCGGAAACAGATACGCAGTATTTT
J gene: TRBJ2-5; V gene: TRBV9; clone size: many; D gene: TRBD1; CDR3 protein: CASSPRTGDFRETQYF; CDR3 DNA: TGTGCCAGCAGCCCAAGGACAGGGGACTTTCGGGAGACCCAGTACTTC